These 31 T cell receptor beta chains originate from one sample sequenced in a study of tumor-infiltrating lymphocytes in primary liver carcinoma. Unsorted bulk tissue of roughly 18-32 mg yielded co-extracted RNA and DNA. A primer matching the constant region was used to make TCR beta cDNA from around 460 ng of total RNA. TCR beta libraries came from three nested multiplex PCR rounds using slightly modified ARM-PCR. TRBV1-TRBV30 forward primers paired with a C-beta reverse primer drove the first two PCR rounds, around 9 cycles each. TCRdb fed the multiplex PCR reads into MiXCR, producing one record per CDR3 protein. The table shows 100,000 to 150,000 distinct CDR3 sequences, with around 60% occurring only once. The sequencing input was liver tumor tissue from sampling region 3. The subset denotes: tumor region T3, left-lateral pole. These receptors were obtained from a woman aged 60-75 years with primary liver carcinoma and hepatitis B virus infection.

Note on this clonotype: As the CDR3 is not closed by the conserved phenylalanine or tryptophan, this likely results from a read error. The chain joins TRBV11-3 to TRBJ1-4, with D maybe TRBD1 (6 bases). The V gene's germline CDR1 is SGHNT and CDR2 YENEEA. Trimming removed 7 bases from V and 4 bases from J, with 13 bases in between. CDR3 length equals 14 residues. The DNA for the CDR3 is TGTGCCAGCAACTCACCGGACAGTAATGAAAAACTGTTTATT. The encoded protein is CASNSPDSNEKLFI.

Details on this clonotype: This could be a read error, since a much larger clone is one nucleotide away. The V gene is TRBV6-2 or TRBV6-3, the J gene TRBJ2-3; 7 nucleotides match TRBD1. Germline CDR1 reads MNHEY; CDR2 reads SVGEGT. The CDR3 totals 13 residues. The CDR3 nucleotides are TGTGCCTGCAGTGGACAGGGCACAGATACGCAGTATTTT. This codes for CACSGQGTDTQYF.

The chain employs TRBV29-1 and TRBJ1-5, with D uncertain. This CDR3 contains 13 residues. V was trimmed by 6 bases and J by 12 bases, leaving 21 bases between them. CDR1 SQVTM and CDR2 ANQGSEA come from the germline V gene. The CDR3 loop reads CSVHWGDGKLQHF. Here the CDR3 DNA reads TGCAGCGTCCACTGGGGTGATGGTAAGCTCCAGCATTTT.

The gene calls are TRBV11-2 and TRBJ2-5; D is perhaps TRBD1 or TRBD2 (6 bases each). V dropped 10 bases and J dropped 5 bases, with 20 bases sitting between them. Looked up from germline, CDR1 is SGHAT and CDR2 is FQNNGV. This CDR3 region has 14 residues. CDR3 amino acids: CANRRRGAAETQYF. The CDR3 DNA sequence: TGTGCCAACCGGAGGAGGGGGGCAGCGGAGACCCAGTACTTC.

A single count supports this clonotype. This chain links TRBV18 with TRBJ2-4; 10 positions match TRBD1. CDR1 is KGHSH and CDR2 is LQKENI in the germline V gene. Trimming removed 2 bases from V and 0 bases from J; junction bases left unmatched: 4. This CDR3 is built from 17 residues. CDR3 sequence reads: CASSPTGQGLAKNIQYF. The CDR3 region has the DNA TGTGCCAGCTCACCAACGGGACAGGGGTTAGCCAAAAACATTCAGTACTTC.

The count of this clonotype is one. The CDR3 does not end in the conserved phenylalanine or tryptophan, so this is likely a read error. The chain joins TRBV30 to TRBJ2-3; D remains ambiguous. The CDR3 is made up of 13 amino acids. Germline V CDR1 and CDR2: GTSNPN, SVGIG (reference sequence). Written as DNA, the CDR3 is TGTGCCCGGAGTGGAATAAGCACATATACGCAGTATCTT. Its protein product is CARSGISTYTQYL.

About this clonotype itself: Sequence at one end of the junction differs from germline and may be a read error. The chain recombines TRBV11-3 with TRBJ2-7; 9 bases fit TRBD1. CDR1 and CDR2 from the germline V gene are SGHNT and YENEEA. The CDR3 consists of 15 residues. The CDR3 loop reads CANSPWTGDNYEQYF. For the CDR3, the DNA is TGTGCCAACAGCCCCTGGACAGGGGACAACTACGAGCAGTACTTC.

As for this clonotype: A read error may explain this, as a much larger clone is one base away. The V and J genes are TRBV5-5 and TRBJ1-6, with no clear D. The V end was cut by 3 bases, the J end by 5 bases, with 9 bases between. CDR3 size: 14 residues. Germline V CDR1 and CDR2: SGHKS, YYEKEE (reference sequence). The CDR3 DNA follows: TGTGCCAGCAGCTCTCGCGTTAATAATTCACCCCTCCACTTT. Protein product: CASSSRVNNSPLHF.

Points on this clonotype: A junction boundary mismatches the germline segment, possibly from a read error. The chain combines TRBV11-2 with TRBJ1-6; D may be TRBD1 (5 bases). This CDR3 has 15 residues. Germline lookup yields CDR1 SGHAT and CDR2 FQNNGV. CDR3 in amino acids: CASRVRNSLNSPLHF. CDR3 sequence (DNA): TGTGCAAGCAGGGTCCGGAACAGCCTTAATTCACCCCTTCACTTT.

This clonotype was seen only a few times. The CDR3 loop reads CASSLELPSYNEQFF. For the CDR3, the DNA is TGCGCCAGCAGCTTGGAGCTCCCCTCCTACAATGAGCAGTTCTTC. The J gene is TRBJ2-1, the V gene TRBV5-1; D ambiguous. Trimming cost V 0 bases and J 0 bases, with 7 bases left between them. Germline V lookup: CDR1 SGHRS, CDR2 YFSETQ. There are 15 residues in the CDR3.

The chain employs TRBV9 and TRBJ2-3, with 10 bases that match TRBD2. The J segment lost 0 bases and the V segment lost 4 bases, leaving 11 bases of the junction unmatched. The CDR3 is 18 amino acids. From germline, CDR1 is SGDLS and CDR2 YYNGEE. As DNA, the CDR3 is TGTGCCAGCAGCCTAGAAGCGGGAGGGTCCACTAGCACAGATACGCAGTATTTT. Translating gives CASSLEAGGSTSTDTQYF.

As regards this clonotype: A clone one base away is much larger, so this may be a read error. The chain couples TRBV7-9 to TRBJ2-1, with 8 bases that match TRBD2. V lost 1 base, J lost 5 bases, and 4 bases stayed unmatched. The CDR3 extends over 15 amino acids. The germline CDR1 and CDR2 sequences are SEHNR and FQNEAQ (reference sequence). DNA of the CDR3: TGTGCCAGCAGCTTAGGAGGCGGGAGGAACAATGAGCAGTTCTTC. Its translation is CASSLGGGRNNEQFF.

In the case of this clonotype: Just one base apart from a much larger clone, this may be a read error. This chain connects TRBV6-2 or TRBV6-3 to TRBJ1-1; D is uncertain. V gave up 6 bases and J gave up 1 base, with 12 bases separating them. CDR3 size: 14 residues. CDR1 is MNHEY and CDR2 is SVGEGT in the germline V gene. CDR3 sequence reads: CASSRLGANTEAFF. In nucleotides, the CDR3 is TGTGCCAGCAGCCGACTCGGCGCGAACACTGAAGCTTTCTTT.

V and J are TRBV6-5 and TRBJ1-5; TRBD1 matches at 8 bases. The J call is in doubt because the DNA end fits TRBJ2-3 better. Per the germline V gene, CDR1 is MNHEY and CDR2 is SVGAGI. There are 13 residues in the CDR3. The DNA of the CDR3 is TGTGCCAGCAGTCTCGACAGGGGACATCCCCAGTATTTT. Encoded protein: CASSLDRGHPQYF.

This clonotype was detected ten times or more. The gene calls are TRBV4-2 and TRBJ2-5; D gene unclear. V was cut by 2 bases and J by 7 bases, with 14 bases left in between. The CDR3 has 14 residues. Per germline, CDR1 LGHNA and CDR2 YNFKEQ. Here the CDR3 reads CASSQSPKVGTQYF. The CDR3, as DNA: TGTGCCAGCAGCCAAAGCCCCAAAGTGGGGACCCAGTACTTC.

This clonotype was seen ten or more times. The chain joins TRBV30 to TRBJ2-1, with TRBD2 identical over 11 bases. CDR3 length: 14 residues. Germline CDR1 reads GTSNPN; CDR2 reads SVGIG (reference sequence). J gave up 8 bases and V 7 bases, and 10 bases lay outside the gene matches. As DNA, the CDR3 is TGTGCCTACGCACTAGCGGGAGCTCGGGATGAGCAGTTCTTC. This encodes CAYALAGARDEQFF.

The rearrangement links TRBV5-6 to TRBJ2-7; tentatively, D is TRBD1 (6 bases). Trimming took off 0 bases at V and 2 bases at J, with 12 bases between the two ends. Per germline, CDR1 SGHDT and CDR2 YYEEEE. The CDR3 extends over 15 amino acids. The CDR3 spells CASSLELDRAYEQYF. The CDR3 DNA reads as TGTGCCAGCAGCTTGGAGCTGGACAGAGCCTACGAGCAGTACTTC.

A note on this clonotype: One end of the junction fails to match germline, which may point to a read error. The chain has TRBV29-1 and TRBJ2-1, with TRBD2 as a possible D gene (6 bases). Germline loops: CDR1 SQVTM, CDR2 ANQGSEA. This CDR3 spans 12 amino acids. The CDR3: CSVRGSNNELFF. The DNA of the CDR3 is TGCAGCGTTCGGGGGTCCAACAATGAGCTGTTCTTC.

This clonotype was counted a single time. No conserved phenylalanine or tryptophan ends this CDR3, so it is likely a read error. CDR3 in amino acids: CASNLAPGQGPGANALTL. CDR3 coding DNA: TGTGCCAGCAACTTAGCCCCGGGACAGGGCCCTGGGGCCAACGCCCTGACTTTG. The chain combines TRBV11-2 with TRBJ2-6; the match to TRBD1 covers 9 bases. Looked up from germline, CDR1 is SGHAT and CDR2 is FQNNGV. CDR3 length: 18 residues.

In regard to this clonotype: The final CDR3 position lacks the conserved phenylalanine or tryptophan, pointing to a likely read error. The chain combines TRBV11-2 with TRBJ2-3; 13 bases align to TRBD2. The V gene's germline CDR1 is SGHAT and CDR2 FQNNGV. The CDR3 extends over 17 amino acids. The CDR3 loop is CTSSSLGTSGNTDTQYL. The CDR3 DNA reads TGTACCAGCAGCTCCCTGGGGACTAGCGGGAACACAGATACGCAGTATTTA.

This clonotype was picked up many times. This sequence joins TRBV5-1 and TRBJ1-2; 7 nucleotides match TRBD1. Unmatched junction bases numbered 8, after V lost 4 bases and J lost 2 bases. The CDR3 length is 15 residues. Germline V gene sequence: CDR1 SGHRS, CDR2 YFSETQ. As DNA, the CDR3 is TGCGCCAGCAGCCCGGGGGACAGCGGGAACTATGGCTACACCTTC. It specifies CASSPGDSGNYGYTF.

This clonotype was observed at least ten times. The J gene is TRBJ2-1, the V gene TRBV6-5; D is unresolved. This CDR3 region has 14 residues. V lost 2 bases and J 9 bases, leaving 14 bases between the germline ends. CDR1 MNHEY and CDR2 SVGAGI come from the germline V gene. This CDR3 is CASSYKDYTPEQFF. As DNA, the CDR3 is TGTGCCAGCAGTTACAAAGATTATACCCCTGAGCAGTTCTTC.

To note about this clonotype: One end of the junction is discordant with germline, which a read error may explain. The chain has TRBV6-6 and TRBJ2-3; 11 positions match TRBD1. Germline loops: CDR1 MNHNY, CDR2 SVGAGI (reference sequence). This CDR3 is built from 14 residues. The CDR3 DNA reads as TGTGTCAGCAGTCACGGGACAGGGGGAGATACGCAGTATTTT. This translates into CVSSHGTGGDTQYF.

V gene TRBV11-2 combines with J gene TRBJ2-1; D tentatively fits TRBD1 or TRBD2 (5 bases each). Trimming pared 2 bases from V and 3 bases from J, leaving 17 bases between. Germline-derived CDR1 and CDR2 are SGHAT and FQNNGV. CDR3 length: 17 residues. The DNA for the CDR3 is TGTGCCAGCAGCTTACGACTGGGACGGGGATTCTACAATGAGCAGTTCTTC. Protein sequence: CASSLRLGRGFYNEQFF.

Only a few counts were recorded for this clonotype. A much larger clonotype is one base distant, so this may be a read error. This chain uses TRBV10-1 with TRBJ1-1; possibly TRBD1 for D (6 bases). Germline V CDR1 and CDR2: WNHNN, SYGVQD (reference sequence). The V end lost 7 bases, the J end lost 4 bases, and 13 bases lay between the germline ends. The CDR3 covers 13 residues. The CDR3 sequence: CASNQDSPTEAFF. The DNA of the CDR3 is TGCGCCAGCAATCAGGACAGTCCCACTGAAGCTTTCTTT.

The sample holds one count of this clonotype. The chain is built from TRBV30 and TRBJ1-2, with D hard to call. This CDR3 region has 11 residues. The V end was cut by 0 bases, the J end by 8 bases, with 7 bases between. Germline V gene sequence: CDR1 GTSNPN, CDR2 SVGIG (reference sequence). The CDR3 here is CAWSVEGGYTF. The CDR3 DNA sequence: TGTGCCTGGAGTGTAGAGGGCGGCTACACCTTC.

About this clonotype: A much larger clone differs from this one at a single base, so this may be a read error. V gene TRBV6-1 combines with J gene TRBJ2-6; D may be TRBD1 (5 bases). The CDR3 spans 14 residues. CDR1 MNHNS and CDR2 SASEGT come from the germline V gene. The CDR3, as DNA: TGTGCCAGCAGTGAATTCCCTGGGGCCAACATCCTGACTTTC. The encoded protein is CASSEFPGANILTF.

In regard to this clonotype: This could be a read error, since a much larger clone is one nucleotide away. The V call is TRBV29-1, the J call TRBJ1-2; a weak D match, TRBD1 (6 bases). Germline V gene sequence: CDR1 SQVTM, CDR2 ANQGSEA. The CDR3 has 13 amino acids. CDR3 region: CNVEWGAHYGYTF. The DNA of the CDR3 is TGCAACGTTGAATGGGGGGCCCACTATGGCTACACCTTC.

This clonotype was picked up many times. The chain has TRBV12-3 or TRBV12-4 and TRBJ1-3, with D maybe TRBD1 (6 bases). Trimming removed 6 bases at V and 8 bases at J, with 17 bases between. CDR3 length equals 14 residues. CDR3 amino acids: CASRYTGIRDTIYF. The CDR3 DNA sequence: TGTGCCAGCAGGTATACAGGGATCAGAGACACCATATATTTT.

In its sample, this clonotype was seen a few times. This sequence joins TRBV10-3 and TRBJ2-7; D gene unclear. Germline CDR1 ENHRY, CDR2 SYGVKD. Trimming took off 3 bases at V and 3 bases at J, with 15 bases between the two ends. The CDR3 extends over 15 amino acids. CDR3 in amino acids: CAISEGPAGRYEQYF. CDR3 nucleotide sequence: TGTGCCATCAGTGAAGGCCCTGCAGGACGCTACGAGCAGTACTTC.

A word on this clonotype: Given a much more abundant clone one base away, this may be a read error. The chain joins TRBV7-9 to TRBJ2-7; 9 bases fit TRBD1. The length of the CDR3 is 16 residues. Germline V gene lookup returns CDR1 SEHNR and CDR2 FQNEAQ (reference sequence). The CDR3 region has the DNA TGTGCCAGCAGCTTAGCCGGACAGGGGTCTTCCTGCGAGCAGTACTTC. It translates to CASSLAGQGSSCEQYF. The whole variable domain, filled in from reference TRBV7-9 and TRBJ2-7, reads DTGVSQNPRHKITKRGQNVTFRCDPISEHNRLYWYRQTLGQGPEFLTYFQNEAQLEKSRLLSDRFSAERPKGSFSTLEIQRTEQGDSAMYLCASSLAGQGSSCEQYFGPGTRLTVT.